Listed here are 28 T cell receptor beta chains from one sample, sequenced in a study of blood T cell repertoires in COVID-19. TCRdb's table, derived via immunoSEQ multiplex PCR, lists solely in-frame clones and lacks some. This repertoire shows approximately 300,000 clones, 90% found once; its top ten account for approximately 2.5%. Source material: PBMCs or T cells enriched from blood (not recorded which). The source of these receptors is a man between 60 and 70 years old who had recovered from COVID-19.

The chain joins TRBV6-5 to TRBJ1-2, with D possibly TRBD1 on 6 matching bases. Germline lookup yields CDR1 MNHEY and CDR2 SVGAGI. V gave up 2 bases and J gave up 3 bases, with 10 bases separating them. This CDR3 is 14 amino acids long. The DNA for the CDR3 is TGTGCCAGCAGTTACAGGAAGGGGGACTATGGCTACACCTTC. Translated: CASSYRKGDYGYTF.

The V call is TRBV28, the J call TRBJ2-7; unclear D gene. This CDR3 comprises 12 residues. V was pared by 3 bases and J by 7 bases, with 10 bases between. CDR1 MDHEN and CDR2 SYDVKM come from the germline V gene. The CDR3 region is CASSLRAREQYF. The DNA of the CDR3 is TGTGCCAGCAGTTTGCGAGCGCGTGAGCAGTACTTC. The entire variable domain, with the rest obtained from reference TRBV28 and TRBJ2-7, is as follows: DVKVTQSSRYLVKRTGEKVFLECVQDMDHENMFWYRQDPGLGLRLIYFSYDVKMKEKGDIPEGYSVSREKKERFSLILESASTNQTSMYLCASSLRAREQYFGPGTRLTVT.

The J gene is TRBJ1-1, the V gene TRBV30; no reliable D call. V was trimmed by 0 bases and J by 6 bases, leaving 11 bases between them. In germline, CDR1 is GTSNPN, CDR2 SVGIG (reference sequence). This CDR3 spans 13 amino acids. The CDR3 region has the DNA TGTGCCTGGAGTGTATACGGTCTTGCTGAAGCTTTCTTT. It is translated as CAWSVYGLAEAFF.

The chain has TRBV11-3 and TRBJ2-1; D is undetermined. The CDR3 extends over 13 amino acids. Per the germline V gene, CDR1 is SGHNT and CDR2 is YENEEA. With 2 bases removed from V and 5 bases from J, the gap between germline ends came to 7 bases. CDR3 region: CASSLTVDNEQFF. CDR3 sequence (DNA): TGTGCCAGCAGCTTAACAGTCGACAATGAGCAGTTCTTC.

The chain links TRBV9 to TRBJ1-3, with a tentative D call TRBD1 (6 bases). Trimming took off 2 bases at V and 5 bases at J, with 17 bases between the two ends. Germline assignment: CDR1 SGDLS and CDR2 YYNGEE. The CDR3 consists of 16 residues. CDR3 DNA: TGTGCCAGCAGCGTTGGACAGAACGTCTTCCGAAACACCATATATTTT. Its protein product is CASSVGQNVFRNTIYF.

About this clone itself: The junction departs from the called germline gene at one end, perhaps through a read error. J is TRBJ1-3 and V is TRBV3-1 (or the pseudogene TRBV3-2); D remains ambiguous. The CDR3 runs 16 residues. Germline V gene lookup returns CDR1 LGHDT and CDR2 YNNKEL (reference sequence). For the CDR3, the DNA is TGTGCCAGCAGCCGGCCCCGGGAGGTCTCTGGAAACGCCATATATTTT. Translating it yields CASSRPREVSGNAIYF.

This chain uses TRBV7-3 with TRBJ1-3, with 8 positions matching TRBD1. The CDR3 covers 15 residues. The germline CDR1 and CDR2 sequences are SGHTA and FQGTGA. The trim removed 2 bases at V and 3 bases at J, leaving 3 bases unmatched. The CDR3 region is CASSLSGGGGNTIYF. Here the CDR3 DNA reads TGTGCCAGCAGCTTATCAGGGGGCGGTGGAAACACCATATATTTT.

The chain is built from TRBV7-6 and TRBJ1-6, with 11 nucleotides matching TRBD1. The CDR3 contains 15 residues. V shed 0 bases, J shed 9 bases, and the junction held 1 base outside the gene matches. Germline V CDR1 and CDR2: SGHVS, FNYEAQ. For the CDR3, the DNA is TGTGCCAGCAGCTTAGCCGGGACAGGGGGTTCACCCCTCCACTTT. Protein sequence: CASSLAGTGGSPLHF.

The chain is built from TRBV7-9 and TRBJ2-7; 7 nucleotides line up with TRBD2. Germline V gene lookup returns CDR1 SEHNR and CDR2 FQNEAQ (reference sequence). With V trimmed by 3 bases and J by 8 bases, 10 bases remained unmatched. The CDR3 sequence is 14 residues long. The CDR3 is CASSLGGTLGQQYF. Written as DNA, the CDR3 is TGTGCCAGCAGCTTGGGGGGGACGCTAGGTCAGCAGTACTTC. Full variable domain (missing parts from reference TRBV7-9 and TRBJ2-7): DTGVSQNPRHKITKRGQNVTFRCDPISEHNRLYWYRQTLGQGPEFLTYFQNEAQLEKSRLLSDRFSAERPKGSFSTLEIQRTEQGDSAMYLCASSLGGTLGQQYFGPGTRLTVT.

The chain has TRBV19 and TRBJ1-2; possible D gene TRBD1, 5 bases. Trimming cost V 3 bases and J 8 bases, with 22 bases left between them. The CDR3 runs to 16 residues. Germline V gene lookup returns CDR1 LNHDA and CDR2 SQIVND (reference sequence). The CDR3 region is CASSIRVGGLLIGYTF. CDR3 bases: TGTGCCAGTAGTATTCGGGTTGGGGGACTTCTCATAGGCTACACCTTC.

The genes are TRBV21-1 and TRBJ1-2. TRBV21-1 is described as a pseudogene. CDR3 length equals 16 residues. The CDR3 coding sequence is TGTGCCAGCAGCAAAGATCGTATCCGCGAGGGAGATGGCTACACCTTC. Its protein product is CASSKDRIREGDGYTF.

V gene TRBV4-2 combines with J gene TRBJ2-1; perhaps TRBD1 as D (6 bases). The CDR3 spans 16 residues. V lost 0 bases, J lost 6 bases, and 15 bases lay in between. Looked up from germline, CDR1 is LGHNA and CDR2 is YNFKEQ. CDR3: CASSQDSAGVLNEQFF. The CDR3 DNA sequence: TGTGCCAGCAGCCAAGATTCGGCAGGGGTGCTCAATGAGCAGTTCTTC.

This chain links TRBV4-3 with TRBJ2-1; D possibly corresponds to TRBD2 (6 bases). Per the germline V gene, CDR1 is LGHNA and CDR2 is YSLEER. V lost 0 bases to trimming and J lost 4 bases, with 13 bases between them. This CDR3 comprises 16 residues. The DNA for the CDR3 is TGCGCCAGCAGCCAAGATAGCCGGGGGAGTTACAATGAGCAGTTCTTC. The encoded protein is CASSQDSRGSYNEQFF.

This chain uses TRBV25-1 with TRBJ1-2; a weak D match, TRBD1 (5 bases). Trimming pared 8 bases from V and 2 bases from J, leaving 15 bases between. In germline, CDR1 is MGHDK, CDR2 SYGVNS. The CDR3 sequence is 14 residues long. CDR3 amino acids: CASRRTPGNYGYTF. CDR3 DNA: TGTGCCAGCCGCCGGACACCTGGGAACTATGGCTACACCTTC.

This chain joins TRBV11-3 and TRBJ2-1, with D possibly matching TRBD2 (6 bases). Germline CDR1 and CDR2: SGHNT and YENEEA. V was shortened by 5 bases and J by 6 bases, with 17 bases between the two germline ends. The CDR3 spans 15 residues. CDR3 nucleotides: TGTGCCAGCAGCCTTTGGGGGGACGCCCTCAATGAGCAGTTCTTC. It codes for CASSLWGDALNEQFF. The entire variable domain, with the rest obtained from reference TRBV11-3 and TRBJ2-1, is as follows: EAGVVQSPRYKIIEKKQPVAFWCNPISGHNTLYWYLQNLGQGPELLIRYENEEAVDDSQLPKDRFSAERLKGVDSTLKIQPAELGDSAVYLCASSLWGDALNEQFFGPGTRLTVL.

The CDR3 region has the DNA TGTGCCAGCTCACCGAGGGCGGAGGGGTCCACAGATACGCAGTATTTT. The encoded protein is CASSPRAEGSTDTQYF. J is TRBJ2-3 and V is TRBV18; a possible D gene is TRBD2 (6 bases). The germline gives CDR1 KGHSH, CDR2 LQKENI. V shed 3 bases and J shed 2 bases, with 15 bases lying between them. CDR3 length: 16 amino acids.

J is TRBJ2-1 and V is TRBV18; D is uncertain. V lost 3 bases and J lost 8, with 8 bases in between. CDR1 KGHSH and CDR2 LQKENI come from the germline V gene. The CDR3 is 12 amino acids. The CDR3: CASSPLNDEQFF. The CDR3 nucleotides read TGTGCCAGCTCACCCCTTAATGATGAGCAGTTCTTC. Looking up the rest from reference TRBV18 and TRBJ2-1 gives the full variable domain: NAGVMQNPRHLVRRRGQEARLRCSPMKGHSHVYWYRQLPEEGLKFMVYLQKENIIDESGMPKERFSAEFPKEGPSILRIQQVVRGDSAAYFCASSPLNDEQFFGPGTRLTVL.

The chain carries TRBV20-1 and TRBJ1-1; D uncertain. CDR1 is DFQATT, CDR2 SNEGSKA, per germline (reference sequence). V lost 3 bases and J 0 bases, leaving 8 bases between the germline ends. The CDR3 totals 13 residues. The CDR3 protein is CSASNSMNTEAFF. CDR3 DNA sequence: TGCAGTGCTAGTAACAGCATGAACACTGAAGCTTTCTTT.

This CDR3 reads CASSIDAGGPGGTEAFF. Written as DNA, the CDR3 is TGTGCCAGTAGTATAGATGCGGGGGGCCCTGGAGGTACTGAAGCTTTCTTT. This chain uses TRBV19 with TRBJ1-1; the D gene is possibly TRBD1 (6 bases). The V end lost 0 bases, the J end lost 5 bases, and 19 bases lay between the germline ends. The CDR3 runs to 17 residues. Germline V gives CDR1 LNHDA, CDR2 SQIVND (reference sequence).

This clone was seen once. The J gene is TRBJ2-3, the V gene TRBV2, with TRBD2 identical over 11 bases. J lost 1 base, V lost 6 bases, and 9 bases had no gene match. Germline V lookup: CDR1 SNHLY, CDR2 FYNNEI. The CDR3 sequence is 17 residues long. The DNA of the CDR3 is TGTGCCAGCAGCGACCTCGGACTAGCGGGTGGCACAGATACGCAGTATTTT. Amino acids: CASSDLGLAGGTDTQYF.

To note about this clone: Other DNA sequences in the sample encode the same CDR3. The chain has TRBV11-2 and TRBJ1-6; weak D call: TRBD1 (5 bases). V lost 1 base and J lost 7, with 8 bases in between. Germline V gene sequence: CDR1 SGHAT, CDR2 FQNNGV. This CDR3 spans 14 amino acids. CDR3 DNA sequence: TGTGCCAGCAGCTTAGGCCAGGGAAATTCACCCCTCCACTTT. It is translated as CASSLGQGNSPLHF.

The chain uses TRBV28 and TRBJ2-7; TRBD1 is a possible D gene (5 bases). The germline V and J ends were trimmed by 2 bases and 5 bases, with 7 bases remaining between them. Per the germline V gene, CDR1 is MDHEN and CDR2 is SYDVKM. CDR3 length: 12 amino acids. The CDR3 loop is CASSLAGHEQYF. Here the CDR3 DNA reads TGTGCCAGCAGTTTAGCAGGGCACGAGCAGTACTTC.

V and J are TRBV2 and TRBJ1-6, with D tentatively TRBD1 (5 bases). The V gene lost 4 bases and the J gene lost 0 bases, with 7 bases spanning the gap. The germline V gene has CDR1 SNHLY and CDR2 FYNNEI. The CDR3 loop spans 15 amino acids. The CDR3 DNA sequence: TGTGCCAGCAGTGGGGGCAGCTCCTATAATTCACCCCTCCACTTT. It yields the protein CASSGGSSYNSPLHF.

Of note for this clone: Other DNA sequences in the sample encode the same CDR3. The chain's CDR3 is CAWSVGQGSNQPQHF. The CDR3 coding sequence is TGTGCCTGGAGTGTAGGACAGGGCAGCAATCAGCCCCAGCATTTT. V usage is TRBV30 and J usage is TRBJ1-5; 8 bases match TRBD1. Germline values: CDR1 GTSNPN, CDR2 SVGIG (reference sequence). The CDR3 has 15 residues. Trimming cost V 0 bases and J 1 base; bases outside gene matches: 2.

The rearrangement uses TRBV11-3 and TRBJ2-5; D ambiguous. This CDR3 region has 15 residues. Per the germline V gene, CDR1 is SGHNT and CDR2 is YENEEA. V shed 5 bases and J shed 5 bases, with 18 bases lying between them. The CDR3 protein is CASSPNGAGRETQYF. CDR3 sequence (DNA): TGTGCCAGCAGCCCCAATGGCGCAGGCCGGGAGACCCAGTACTTC.

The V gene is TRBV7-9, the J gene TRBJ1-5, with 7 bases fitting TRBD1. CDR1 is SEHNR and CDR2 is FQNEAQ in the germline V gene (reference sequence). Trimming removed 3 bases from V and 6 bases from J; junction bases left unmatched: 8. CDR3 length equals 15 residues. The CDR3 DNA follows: TGTGCCAGCAGCTTGACAGGGCCCGGACCTCAGCCCCAGCATTTT. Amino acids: CASSLTGPGPQPQHF.

The DNA of the CDR3 is TGTGCCAGCGGAGAGGGACTCCTCAATTCACCCCTCCACTTT. The encoded protein is CASGEGLLNSPLHF. The chain uses TRBV2 and TRBJ1-6, with D perhaps TRBD1 (5 bases). Per the germline V gene, CDR1 is SNHLY and CDR2 is FYNNEI. V was cut by 8 bases and J by 7 bases, with 15 bases left in between. The CDR3 loop spans 14 amino acids.

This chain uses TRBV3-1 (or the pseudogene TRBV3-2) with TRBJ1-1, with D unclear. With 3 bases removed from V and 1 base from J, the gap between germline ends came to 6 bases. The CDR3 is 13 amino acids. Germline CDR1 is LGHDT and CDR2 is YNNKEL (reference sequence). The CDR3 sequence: CASSHKWNTEAFF. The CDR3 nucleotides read TGTGCCAGCAGCCACAAATGGAACACTGAAGCTTTCTTT.